The source of this TCR beta chain is a study of blood T cells in healthy people across ages (dated by TCRdb to the mid-2010s). With respect to the entire study: In model experiments, roughly one uniquely barcoded TCR beta cDNA molecule per two T cells was captured by template switching. Age-related changes in TCR beta repertoire diversity were measured in the study by deep sequencing normalized with unique cDNA molecular identifiers. Four age groups were formed from the donors: young (average approximately 15 years), middle-aged (just under 40), aged (about 68) and long-lived (around 80). To avoid experimental bias, donors of different ages were spread randomly across the sequencing lanes. The study analyzed two additional independent replicas of 1 million unique cDNA reads from the same blood draw for two donors, one aged 18 to 30 and one aged 80 or older.

According to the germline V gene, CDR1 reads MGHDK and CDR2 reads SYGVNS. The cysteine opens and the phenylalanine closes a CDR3 of 17 amino acids. Of all the DNA, just the CDR3 is kept, 51 bases in frame from base 1. V and J lose 7 bases and 1 base, and a span of 22 bases separates them. With regard to this clonotype: Its antigen is still unknown. No base qualities exist here, and no much larger clone lies one base off it.

Library preparation employed 5' RACE. The instrument was an Illumina HiSeq 2500. A second PCR of about 7 to 12 cycles was run with a J-beta primer mix and a sample-barcoded 5' primer. A template-switch 5' adaptor carrying 12 random nucleotides introduced a unique molecular identifier onto each TCR beta cDNA molecule. Each sample yielded at least 2.5 million CDR3-containing paired-end reads. The Mint cDNA synthesis kit, primed by a TRBC-specific oligonucleotide, was used to synthesize first-strand cDNA from all RNA. Following uracil-DNA glycosylase treatment, a first 18-cycle PCR with universal primers M1SS and BC2_uni_R was performed on all cDNA. The original pipeline was this. For normalization, 1 million high-quality reads were randomly selected from each sample, with every read carrying a distinct molecular identifier. Instead of being binned into consensus sequences, reads with shared molecular identifiers were discarded. CDR3 identification, clonotype clustering and error correction used MiTCR with a Q25 quality threshold and the strictest error-elimination algorithm. A nonparametric unseen species model with Euler transformation was used to estimate lower-bound total TCR beta diversity. TCRdb reanalyzed the raw reads on its own, using fastp at Q25 for trimming and MiXCR for clone calling, and kept in-frame beta chains. One record per CDR3 amino acid sequence lists the most common genes and DNA. These V and J calls derive from TCRdb rather than the authors' analysis. The sample table contains 700,000 or so distinct CDR3 sequences; only one count was recorded for around 38% of them. Jointly, the top ten make up about 30% of the sample.

Paper-wide results and their limitations: There was a strong correlation between observed TCR beta diversity and the percentage of naive T cells measured by flow cytometry. Bulk unsorted PBMC profiling prevented conclusive comparison of naive and antigen-experienced compartments. As age increased, observed TCR beta diversity per million T cells dropped in a roughly linear way, and a significant reduction was already evident by age 40. Estimates of total diversity based on one million sequenced T cells were regarded as lower bounds and as underestimates. The long-lived group showed more naive CD4+ T cells, fewer expanded clones and increased TCR diversity than the aged group, suggesting age selection. Donor CMV infection status was unknown, potentially confounding age-related changes in expanded clonotypes.

The donors were some 39 Caucasian individuals from Russia, aged about 6 to 100 years, who were systemically healthy. About 9.1 milliliters of peripheral blood were collected from each donor into EDTA-treated Vacutainer tubes. PBMCs were isolated by Ficoll-Paque density-gradient centrifugation, with at least 7 million obtained per sample. Total RNA, at least 5 micrograms per sample, was extracted from PBMCs with Trizol reagent. Naive CD45RAhigh/CD27high T cell percentages were measured by flow cytometry on a PBMC aliquot from every donor. Recombination joined TRBV25-1 with TRBJ1-1, and perhaps TRBD1 as D gene, on 5 matching bases. The sequencing input was blood. The receptor was derived from an elderly man in good health. The DNA is TGTGCCAGCATCATAACCTCGAGGGGACCGACGAACACTGAAGCTTTCTTT. Its coded protein is CASIITSRGPTNTEAFF.